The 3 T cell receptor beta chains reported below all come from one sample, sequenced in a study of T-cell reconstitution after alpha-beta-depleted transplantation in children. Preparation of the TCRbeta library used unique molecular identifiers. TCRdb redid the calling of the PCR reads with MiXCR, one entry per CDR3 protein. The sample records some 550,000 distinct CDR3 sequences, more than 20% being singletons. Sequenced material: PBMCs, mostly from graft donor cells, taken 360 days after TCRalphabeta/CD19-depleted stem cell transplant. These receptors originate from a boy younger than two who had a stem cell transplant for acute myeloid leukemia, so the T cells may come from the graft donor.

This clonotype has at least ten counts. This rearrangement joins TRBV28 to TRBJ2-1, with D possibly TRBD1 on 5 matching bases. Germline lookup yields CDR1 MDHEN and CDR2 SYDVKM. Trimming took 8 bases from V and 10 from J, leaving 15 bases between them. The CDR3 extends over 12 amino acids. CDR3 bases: TGTGCCAGCGGGTCCCTTTACAGGGAGCAGTTCTTC. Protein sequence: CASGSLYREQFF.

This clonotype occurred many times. This chain's CDR3 is CATSRLAGGPENEQFF. The DNA for the CDR3 is TGTGCCACCAGCAGATTAGCGGGGGGGCCGGAGAATGAGCAGTTCTTC. V usage is TRBV15 and J usage is TRBJ2-1; 11 bases are shared with TRBD2. V shed 2 bases, J shed 7 bases, and the junction held 7 bases outside the gene matches. Germline V gene sequence: CDR1 LNHNV, CDR2 YYDKDF (reference sequence). The CDR3 loop spans 16 amino acids. Looking up the rest from reference TRBV15 and TRBJ2-1 gives the full variable domain: DAMVIQNPRYQVTQFGKPVTLSCSQTLNHNVMYWYQQKSSQAPKLLFHYYDKDFNNEADTPDNFQSRRPNTSFCFLDIRSPGLGDTAMYLCATSRLAGGPENEQFFGPGTRLTVL.

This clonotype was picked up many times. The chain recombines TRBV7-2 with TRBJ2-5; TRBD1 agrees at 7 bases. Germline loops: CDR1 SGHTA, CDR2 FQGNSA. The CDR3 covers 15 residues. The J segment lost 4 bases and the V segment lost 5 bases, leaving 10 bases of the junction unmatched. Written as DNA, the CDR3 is TGTGCCAGCAGCCTCAATACAGGGGCCGGAGAGACCCAGTACTTC. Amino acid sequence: CASSLNTGAGETQYF. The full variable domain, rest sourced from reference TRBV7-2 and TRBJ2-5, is GAGVSQSPSNKVTEKGKDVELRCDPISGHTALYWYRQSLGQGLEFLIYFQGNSAPDKSGLPSDRFSAERTGGSVSTLTIQRTQQEDSAVYLCASSLNTGAGETQYFGPGTRLLVL.